This entry features one T cell receptor beta chain sequence. Time point denoted: baseline, week 1 (first vaccination visit). Documented treatment: pre-vaccination baseline after standard-of-care therapy. The study enrolled donors with new WHO grade 3 or 4 IDH1-mutant, ATRX-lost astrocytomas. The source of the sample is a study of a mutant IDH1 vaccine in newly diagnosed glioma. Trimming took off 4 bases at V and 2 bases at J, with 8 bases between the two ends. The CDR3 length is 13 residues. Germline loops: CDR1 ENHRY, CDR2 SYGVKD. Produced via immunoSEQ multiplex PCR; TCRdb's table is partial and in-frame only. The top ten hold roughly 6.9% of the sample, which has about 92,000 clones, over 75% seen once.

The V gene is TRBV10-3, the J gene TRBJ2-5; no clear D gene. The sequence derives from a man aged 40-49 years with glioma. Material: PBMCs, obtained from a glioma patient treated with radiotherapy, temozolomide or both. CDR3 bases: TGTGCCATCAGTGTTGACCGACAAGAGACCCAGTACTTC. Amino acid sequence: CAISVDRQETQYF.